These 29 T cell receptor beta chains originate from one sample sequenced in a study of regulatory and conventional T cells in RAG deficiency. Clones were read by immunoSEQ multiplex PCR, and TCRdb kept only the in-frame ones, dropping some. The sample yields about 50,000 clones, around 90% seen once. Genomic DNA came from blood conventional CD4+ T cells gated CD25-low CD127-high. Another study also made use of these data, one on regulatory T cells. That report adds: Primers: 52 TRBV forward and 13 TRBJ reverse.

The sample was CD4+ effector T cells sorted from blood. The receptors derive from a human donor in good health.

Written as DNA, the CDR3 is TGTGCCAGCAGCTTAGGGAGGACAGGCTACACTGAAGCTTTCTTT. Protein sequence: CASSLGRTGYTEAFF. This chain connects TRBV11-1 to TRBJ1-1; 7 bases are a match to TRBD1. The CDR3 length is 15 residues. The germline V gene has CDR1 SGHAT and CDR2 FQDESV (reference sequence). The junction had 5 bases not matched to a gene; V was cut back by 1 base and J by 3 bases.

The chain employs TRBV7-2 and TRBJ2-1; 7 bases are shared with TRBD1. The V segment lost 5 bases and the J segment 1 base; nucleotides outside the gene matches: 5. Germline CDR1 reads SGHTA; CDR2 reads FQGNSA. The CDR3 has 15 amino acids. CDR3 in DNA: TGTGCCAGCAGCCTGACAGGGCAGTCCTACAATGAGCAGTTCTTC. It translates to CASSLTGQSYNEQFF.

CDR3 sequence reads: CASTSRGRTNTEAFF. The CDR3 DNA is TGTGCCAGCACCTCAAGAGGGCGGACGAACACTGAAGCTTTCTTT. The chain joins TRBV6-6 to TRBJ1-1; D unclear. The CDR3 is 15 residues long. V was trimmed by 7 bases and J by 1 base, leaving 16 bases between them. The germline V gene encodes CDR1 MNHNY and CDR2 SVGAGI (reference sequence).

This clone was seen just once. This rearrangement joins TRBV10-3 to TRBJ2-7; 14 bases align to TRBD2. The CDR3 covers 17 residues. Germline V CDR1 and CDR2: ENHRY, SYGVKD. J was trimmed by 1 base and V by 7 bases; bases with no gene match: 9. The CDR3 is CAINGGTSGSGSYEQYF. DNA of the CDR3: TGTGCCATCAATGGGGGGACTAGCGGGAGCGGGTCCTACGAGCAGTACTTC.

J is TRBJ2-2 and V is TRBV2, with TRBD2 as a possible D gene (5 bases). This CDR3 has 14 amino acids. Trimming shortened V by 7 bases and J by 3 bases, and 12 bases separated the two germline ends. From germline, CDR1 is SNHLY and CDR2 FYNNEI. The CDR3 DNA follows: TGTGCCAGCACGTACGGGAAGGACACCGGGGAGCTGTTTTTT. Translating gives CASTYGKDTGELFF.

This clone was observed a few times. The chain carries TRBV28 and TRBJ1-3, with a tentative D call TRBD1 (6 bases). Germline V lookup: CDR1 MDHEN, CDR2 SYDVKM. This CDR3 has 14 amino acids. The germline V and J ends were trimmed by 6 bases and 5 bases, with 14 bases remaining between them. DNA for the CDR3: TGTGCCAGCAGGCCCACAGGGATTCGAAACACCATATATTTT. Its translation: CASRPTGIRNTIYF.

This clone appeared once. The chain is built from TRBV5-6 and TRBJ2-1; 8 bases agree with TRBD1. The V gene end was trimmed by 2 bases and the J gene end by 7 bases; junction bases not matched to a gene: 8. CDR1 is SGHDT, CDR2 YYEEEE, per germline. CDR3 length equals 15 residues. This CDR3 is CASSFTPGGRNEQFF. CDR3 nucleotide sequence: TGTGCCAGCAGCTTTACGCCAGGGGGCCGGAATGAGCAGTTCTTC.

This chain links TRBV7-3 with TRBJ2-3; D remains ambiguous. The CDR3 has 15 residues. Trimming removed 5 bases at V and 4 bases at J, with 16 bases between. Germline V gene lookup returns CDR1 SGHTA and CDR2 FQGTGA. The CDR3 is CASSPDRARPDTQYF. The CDR3 DNA reads as TGTGCCAGCAGCCCCGACCGAGCGCGCCCAGATACGCAGTATTTT.

This clone was counted a single time. This chain connects TRBV18 to TRBJ2-2; D ambiguous. With 3 bases removed from V and 4 bases from J, the gap between germline ends came to 15 bases. Germline V gives CDR1 KGHSH, CDR2 LQKENI. The CDR3 has 16 residues. Here the CDR3 reads CASSPTRTLVTGELFF. DNA for the CDR3: TGTGCCAGCTCACCTACGAGGACCCTCGTCACCGGGGAGCTGTTTTTT.

V usage is TRBV27 and J usage is TRBJ2-1; 8 bases are shared with TRBD1. Germline trimming cut 4 bases from V and 1 base from J; bases unmatched to any gene: 9. Germline-derived CDR1 and CDR2 are MNHEY and SMNVEV (reference sequence). The CDR3 extends over 17 amino acids. The CDR3 DNA follows: TGTGCCAGCAGTTCCCCCTCCGGGACAGGATCCTACAATGAGCAGTTCTTC. Amino acid sequence: CASSSPSGTGSYNEQFF.

This chain uses TRBV19 with TRBJ2-5, with TRBD2 identical over 13 bases. The CDR3 sequence is 16 residues long. Unmatched junction bases numbered 12, after V lost 10 bases and J lost 4 bases. CDR1 is LNHDA, CDR2 SQIVND, per germline (reference sequence). The CDR3 DNA is TGTGCCACCGGACTAGCGGGGGTCCTAAAGCCAGAGACCCAGTACTTC. Its protein product is CATGLAGVLKPETQYF.

The chain is built from TRBV2 and TRBJ2-3; D is undetermined. Germline V gene sequence: CDR1 SNHLY, CDR2 FYNNEI. V lost 6 bases to trimming and J lost 6 bases, with 13 bases between them. There are 13 residues in the CDR3. The CDR3 sequence: CASSIKTDDTQYF. The CDR3 DNA sequence: TGTGCCAGCAGCATCAAGACCGACGATACGCAGTATTTT.

This clone was detected only once. The gene calls are TRBV4-1 and TRBJ1-1; D remains ambiguous. V lost 0 bases, J lost 0 bases, and 8 bases lay in between. This CDR3 region has 15 residues. Per germline, CDR1 MGHRA and CDR2 YSYEKL. The CDR3 sequence is CASSQENTLNTEAFF. For the CDR3, the DNA is TGCGCCAGCAGCCAAGAAAACACTTTGAACACTGAAGCTTTCTTT.

The genes are TRBV2 and TRBJ2-7, with TRBD1 matching over 7 bases. The V gene end was trimmed by 4 bases and the J gene end by 2 bases; junction bases not matched to a gene: 5. CDR3 length: 14 amino acids. From germline, CDR1 is SNHLY and CDR2 FYNNEI. CDR3: CASSGLDRAYEQYF. The CDR3 region has the DNA TGTGCCAGCAGTGGACTCGACAGGGCCTACGAGCAGTACTTC.

V is TRBV7-8 and J is TRBJ2-1; 7 positions agree with TRBD1. Per the germline V gene, CDR1 is SGHVS and CDR2 is FQNEAQ. The CDR3 has 16 amino acids. After removal of 5 bases from V and 8 bases from J, the junction contained 15 bases not matched to a gene. DNA for the CDR3: TGTGCCAGCAGCAACAAGACAGGGTGGCAGAAGGATGAGCAGTTCTTC. It is translated as CASSNKTGWQKDEQFF.

V gene TRBV11-2 combines with J gene TRBJ2-7; the D gene could be TRBD1 or TRBD2 (6 bases each). The CDR3 is made up of 15 amino acids. The germline V and J ends were trimmed by 3 bases and 2 bases, with 14 bases remaining between them. The germline V gene encodes CDR1 SGHAT and CDR2 FQNNGV. The CDR3, as DNA: TGTGCCAGCAGCTTTCTGAGGGGGGACACCTACGAGCAGTACTTC. It encodes CASSFLRGDTYEQYF.

J is TRBJ1-4 and V is TRBV7-9, with TRBD1 as a possible D gene (5 bases). The germline V and J ends were trimmed by 5 bases and 4 bases, with 11 bases remaining between them. Germline V gene lookup returns CDR1 SEHNR and CDR2 FQNEAQ (reference sequence). The CDR3 runs to 14 residues. The CDR3 loop is CASSPDSLNEKLFF. Here the CDR3 DNA reads TGTGCCAGCAGCCCTGACAGCCTTAATGAAAAACTGTTTTTT.

The genes are TRBV27 and TRBJ2-5; 10 nucleotides align to TRBD2. CDR1 and CDR2 (germline): MNHEY, SMNVEV (reference sequence). The CDR3 is 19 amino acids. V lost 5 bases to trimming and J lost 0 bases; unmatched junction nucleotides: 15. The CDR3 DNA reads as TGTGCCAGCAGTACTACAGACAGACGGACTAGCGGAGACCAAGAGACCCAGTACTTC. It yields the protein CASSTTDRRTSGDQETQYF.

The chain is built from TRBV2 and TRBJ1-1; 8 bases are a match to TRBD1. The length of the CDR3 is 14 residues. In germline, CDR1 is SNHLY, CDR2 FYNNEI. J was trimmed by 5 bases and V by 6 bases; bases with no gene match: 8. CDR3 DNA sequence: TGTGCCAGCAGATCCCAAGACAGGGGTACTGAAGCTTTCTTT. It specifies CASRSQDRGTEAFF.

V and J are TRBV25-1 and TRBJ2-3; D is possibly TRBD2 (5 bases). The ends were cut back, 4 bases at V and 5 bases at J, with 16 bases in the middle. The CDR3 is made up of 15 amino acids. Germline lookup yields CDR1 MGHDK and CDR2 SYGVNS. CDR3 sequence reads: CASSASPGLGDTQYF. The CDR3 DNA follows: TGTGCCAGCAGTGCATCCCCTGGACTGGGAGATACGCAGTATTTT.

In nucleotides, the CDR3 is TGTGCCAGCAGATTGACCCCGGGGACAGGGAAGGCAGGGGCCAACGTCCTGACTTTC. It yields the protein CASRLTPGTGKAGANVLTF. The chain uses TRBV28 and TRBJ2-6, with 9 nucleotides matching TRBD1. This CDR3 is built from 19 residues. Per germline, CDR1 MDHEN and CDR2 SYDVKM. The V and J ends lost 6 bases and 4 bases, in that order; junction bases with no gene match: 16.

The V gene is TRBV7-3, the J gene TRBJ1-2; unclear D gene. Looked up from germline, CDR1 is SGHTA and CDR2 is FQGTGA. The CDR3 totals 13 residues. Trimming took off 2 bases at V and 4 bases at J, with 8 bases between the two ends. The CDR3 coding sequence is TGTGCCAGCAGCTTAGGACTGTCCTATGGCTACACCTTC. Protein: CASSLGLSYGYTF.

The J gene is TRBJ2-3, the V gene TRBV5-1; D uncertain. Germline values: CDR1 SGHRS, CDR2 YFSETQ. V was shortened by 0 bases and J by 0 bases, with 5 bases between the two germline ends. This CDR3 region has 14 residues. CDR3 in amino acids: CASSLGRSTDTQYF. CDR3 nucleotides: TGCGCCAGCAGCTTGGGACGTAGCACAGATACGCAGTATTTT.

The chain carries TRBV5-8 and TRBJ2-1; tentatively, D is TRBD2 (6 bases). Trimming pared 6 bases from V and 8 bases from J, leaving 24 bases between. The germline V gene has CDR1 SGHTS and CDR2 YDEGEE. The CDR3 has 16 amino acids. The CDR3 here is CASNIPQRVDGDEQFF. As DNA, the CDR3 is TGTGCCAGCAACATACCACAGCGGGTAGACGGCGATGAGCAGTTCTTC.

This clone was seen a few times. The J gene is TRBJ1-4, the V gene TRBV18; D is possibly TRBD1 (5 bases). The CDR3 is 13 residues long. Germline V gives CDR1 KGHSH, CDR2 LQKENI. The ends were cut back, 2 bases at V and 5 bases at J, with 6 bases in the middle. Here the CDR3 reads CASSPGGNEKLFF. As DNA, the CDR3 is TGTGCCAGCTCACCAGGGGGGAATGAAAAACTGTTTTTT.

The chain has TRBV7-9 and TRBJ2-1; maybe TRBD2 (7 bases). V was cut by 2 bases and J by 4 bases, with 18 bases left in between. CDR3 size: 17 residues. Germline CDR1 SEHNR, CDR2 FQNEAQ (reference sequence). The CDR3 region is CASSLFGRGGRYNEQFF. The CDR3 DNA reads as TGTGCCAGCAGCTTATTCGGTAGGGGGGGCCGATACAATGAGCAGTTCTTC.

The rearrangement uses TRBV6-6 and TRBJ1-1; D remains unclear. Germline V lookup: CDR1 MNHNY, CDR2 SVGAGI (reference sequence). With 3 bases removed from V and 6 bases from J, the gap between germline ends came to 8 bases. The CDR3 sequence is 12 residues long. The CDR3 is CASSYGYAEAFF. The CDR3 DNA sequence: TGTGCCAGCAGTTATGGTTACGCTGAAGCTTTCTTT.

J is TRBJ1-6 and V is TRBV6-6; 10 positions agree with TRBD1. The CDR3 loop spans 16 amino acids. Germline-derived CDR1 and CDR2 are MNHNY and SVGAGI (reference sequence). With 10 bases clipped from V and 3 bases from J, the junction kept 9 bases outside the gene matches. CDR3 in amino acids: CATQDRGRGYNSPLHF. CDR3 bases: TGTGCCACCCAAGACAGGGGGCGAGGCTATAATTCACCCCTCCACTTT.

The V gene is TRBV7-2, the J gene TRBJ2-7; TRBD2 matches at 7 bases. V was pared by 2 bases and J by 5 bases, with 6 bases of the junction left unmatched. Germline-derived CDR1 and CDR2 are SGHTA and FQGNSA. The CDR3 extends over 14 amino acids. The CDR3 here is CASSLRGGSDEQYF. The CDR3 DNA follows: TGTGCCAGCAGCTTACGGGGAGGGAGCGACGAGCAGTACTTC.